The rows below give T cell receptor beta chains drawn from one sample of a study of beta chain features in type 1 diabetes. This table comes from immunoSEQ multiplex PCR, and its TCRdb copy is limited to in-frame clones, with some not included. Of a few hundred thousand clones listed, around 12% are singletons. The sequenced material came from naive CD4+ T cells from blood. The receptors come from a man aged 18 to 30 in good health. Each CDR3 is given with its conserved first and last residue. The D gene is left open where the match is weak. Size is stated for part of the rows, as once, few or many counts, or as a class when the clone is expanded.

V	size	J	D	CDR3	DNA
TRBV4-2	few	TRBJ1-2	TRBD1	CASSQDWGQGGSGYTF	TGTGCCAGCAGCCAAGATTGGGGACAGGGAGGGTCTGGCTACACCTTC
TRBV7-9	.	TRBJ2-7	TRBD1	CASSPWTGAYEQYF	TGTGCCAGCAGCCCCTGGACAGGGGCCTACGAGCAGTACTTC
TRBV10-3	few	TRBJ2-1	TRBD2	CAIGRTSGVSYNEQFF	TGTGCCATCGGGAGGACTAGCGGGGTCTCCTACAATGAGCAGTTCTTC
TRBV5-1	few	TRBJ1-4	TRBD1	CASSWGQKLLEKLFF	TGCGCCAGCAGCTGGGGACAGAAACTTTTAGAAAAACTGTTTTTT
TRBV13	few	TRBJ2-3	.	CASSLTRAGFTDTQYF	TGTGCCAGCAGCTTAACGCGGGCGGGATTCACAGATACGCAGTATTTT
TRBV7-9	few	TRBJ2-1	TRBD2	CASSPTSGSRNEQFF	TGTGCCAGCAGTCCTACTAGCGGGAGTCGGAATGAGCAGTTCTTC
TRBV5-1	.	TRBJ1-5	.	CASRASGGNQPQHF	TGCGCCAGCAGGGCGAGCGGCGGCAATCAGCCCCAGCATTTT
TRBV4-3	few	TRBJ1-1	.	CASKGLDAFF	TGCGCCAGTAAGGGGCTGGATGCTTTCTTT
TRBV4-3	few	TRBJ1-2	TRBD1	CASSRDSGNYGYTF	TGCGCCAGCAGCCGGGACAGCGGAAACTATGGCTACACCTTC
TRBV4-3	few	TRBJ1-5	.	CASSPTRGPGNQPQHF	TGCGCCAGCAGCCCCACGCGCGGGCCTGGCAATCAGCCCCAGCATTTT
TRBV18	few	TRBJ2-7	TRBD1	CASSPVPGTGPYEQYF	TGTGCCAGCTCCCCCGTACCGGGGACAGGGCCCTACGAGCAGTACTTC